These 32 T cell receptor beta chains share one sample of origin, sequenced in a study of neurological immune-mediated disorders. TCRdb reprocessed the 5' RACE reads with MiXCR, giving one entry per CDR3 protein. Among about 80,000 distinct CDR3 sequences, about 5.5% were seen once, and the ten largest hold less than 2.5%. Sequencing was carried out using PBMCs. Every receptor here comes from a woman aged 25-40 years with multiple sclerosis.

This clonotype was recorded many times. The V call is TRBV5-1, the J call TRBJ1-1, with D tentatively TRBD1 (6 bases). Between the trimmed V and J ends, which lost 1 base and 5 bases, there was a span of 15 bases. The CDR3 spans 15 residues. The germline gives CDR1 SGHRS, CDR2 YFSETQ. CDR3 sequence (DNA): TGCGCCAGCAGCTTGACAGGGCAACGGGGGACTGAAGCTTTCTTT. Its protein is CASSLTGQRGTEAFF.

V and J are TRBV12-3 or TRBV12-4 and TRBJ1-1; no definite D call. The CDR3 has 14 amino acids. V gave up 7 bases and J gave up 2 bases, with 14 bases separating them. The CDR3 spells CASTLFTLNTEAFF. The CDR3 DNA reads TGTGCCAGCACCCTTTTCACCCTCAACACTGAAGCTTTCTTT.

Regarding this clonotype: Compared with germline, one end of the junction differs, possibly owing to a read error. The V gene is TRBV15, the J gene TRBJ1-5, with D possibly matching TRBD1 (6 bases). CDR3 size: 16 residues. The V gene's germline CDR1 is LNHNV and CDR2 YYDKDF (reference sequence). This CDR3 reads CATSRDRDRPNKPQHF. The CDR3 bases are TGTGCCACCAGTAGAGATCGCGACAGGCCCAATAAGCCCCAGCATTTT.

This clonotype was picked up many times. This chain uses TRBV5-1 with TRBJ2-6; 12 positions match TRBD1. Unmatched junction bases numbered 6, after V lost 0 bases and J lost 2 bases. Looked up from germline, CDR1 is SGHRS and CDR2 is YFSETQ. CDR3 length: 19 amino acids. In DNA form, the CDR3 reads TGCGCCAGCAGCTTGGTCGGGACAGGGGGCGCCCCTGGGGCCAACGTCCTGACTTTC. Its protein product is CASSLVGTGGAPGANVLTF.

This clonotype was detected only a few times. This chain uses TRBV20-1 with TRBJ2-7; no firm D call. In germline, CDR1 is DFQATT, CDR2 SNEGSKA (reference sequence). This CDR3 is 12 amino acids long. The CDR3 DNA reads TGCAGGTGCGATGACGGCTCCTACGAGCAGTACTTC. It specifies CRCDDGSYEQYF.

This clonotype appeared many times. The V and J genes are TRBV20-1 and TRBJ2-1, with TRBD2 matching 12 bases. This CDR3 contains 15 residues. J lost 7 bases, V lost 1 base, and 5 bases had no gene match. Germline-derived CDR1 and CDR2 are DFQATT and SNEGSKA (reference sequence). For the CDR3, the DNA is TGCAGTGCTAGAGCGCTAGCGGGAGGGACGAATGAGCAGTTCTTC. Translating it yields CSARALAGGTNEQFF.

This clonotype was detected a few times. This sequence may be a read error, since a much larger clone differs from it by one base. The rearrangement joins TRBV20-1 to TRBJ1-6; TRBD1 matches at 7 bases. Germline V gives CDR1 DFQATT, CDR2 SNEGSKA (reference sequence). CDR3 size: 14 residues. The CDR3: CSASRGPGGSPLNF. The CDR3 nucleotides read TGCAGTGCTTCCCGGGGACCAGGGGGGTCACCCCTCAACTTT.

The table lists this clonotype with many counts. This chain links TRBV20-1 with TRBJ2-5; 7 bases are shared with TRBD2. Trimming removed 5 bases from V and 1 base from J; junction bases left unmatched: 10. From germline, CDR1 is DFQATT and CDR2 SNEGSKA (reference sequence). The CDR3 is 15 residues long. The CDR3 region is CSAAGLPDSQETQYF. CDR3 DNA: TGCAGTGCTGCGGGACTACCCGATTCCCAAGAGACCCAGTACTTC.

This clonotype was counted only a few times. This chain connects TRBV4-1 to TRBJ1-1; D call uncertain. CDR1 and CDR2 (germline): MGHRA, YSYEKL. V dropped 1 base and J dropped 1 base, with 7 bases sitting between them. This CDR3 is built from 14 residues. The DNA for the CDR3 is TGCGCCAGCAGCCAAGGAGGTTCGAACACTGAAGCTTTCTTT. As protein: CASSQGGSNTEAFF.

This clonotype was detected many times. This chain links TRBV9 with TRBJ2-2; D possibly corresponds to TRBD1 (6 bases). CDR3 length equals 16 residues. Trimming removed 0 bases from V and 0 bases from J, with 9 bases in between. Germline CDR1 reads SGDLS; CDR2 reads YYNGEE. CDR3 coding DNA: TGTGCCAGCAGCGTAGGTCAGGGGACGAACACCGGGGAGCTGTTTTTT. Translated: CASSVGQGTNTGELFF.

This clonotype showed up many times. This chain uses TRBV11-2 with TRBJ2-2; D unresolved. V was clipped by 1 base and J by 4 bases, with 13 bases between them. The germline V gene encodes CDR1 SGHAT and CDR2 FQNNGV. The CDR3 covers 16 residues. The CDR3 DNA is TGTGCCAGCAGCTTAGTGCGGTCAACGAGCACCGGGGAGCTGTTTTTT. Amino acids: CASSLVRSTSTGELFF.

This clonotype appeared many times. This sequence joins TRBV10-2 and TRBJ2-4; 12 nucleotides line up with TRBD2. The V segment lost 2 bases and the J segment 1 base; nucleotides outside the gene matches: 12. CDR3 length: 20 residues. Germline lookup yields CDR1 WSHSY and CDR2 SAAADI. CDR3 in amino acids: CASSEPGLLAGGPAKNIQYF. The DNA for the CDR3 is TGCGCCAGCAGTGAGCCGGGTCTACTAGCGGGAGGTCCGGCCAAAAACATTCAGTACTTC.

This clonotype was observed many times. The CDR3 DNA reads TGTGCCAGCAGCCAATTGGGACTAGCCGCAGATACGCAGTATTTT. Translation gives CASSQLGLAADTQYF. This rearrangement joins TRBV14 to TRBJ2-3; 9 nucleotides line up with TRBD2. V was clipped by 2 bases and J by 4 bases; unmatched bases: 4. The CDR3 loop spans 15 amino acids. The germline V gene encodes CDR1 SGHDN and CDR2 FVKESK.

This clonotype was seen a handful of times. DNA of the CDR3: TGTGCCAGCAGTCAGGGACGCGTTGAAGCTTTCTTT. Translation: CASSQGRVEAFF. The chain employs TRBV12-3 or TRBV12-4 and TRBJ1-1; weak D call: TRBD1 (5 bases). The CDR3 is made up of 12 amino acids. V gave up 5 bases and J gave up 7 bases, with 11 bases separating them.

This clonotype was counted at least ten times. V and J are TRBV7-7 and TRBJ2-1, with 8 bases matching TRBD2. V trimming: 10 bases; J trimming: 0 bases; junction bases outside the gene matches: 14. Germline CDR1 SSHAT, CDR2 FNYEAQ (reference sequence). The CDR3 has 17 residues. The CDR3 nucleotides read TGTGCCACCCCCGATACCAAACTAGCGGACTCCTACAATGAGCAGTTCTTC. This encodes CATPDTKLADSYNEQFF.

Many counts were recorded for this clonotype. The rearrangement uses TRBV10-3 and TRBJ2-7; 7 bases map to TRBD2. The junction had 4 bases not matched to a gene; V was cut back by 2 bases and J by 0 bases. The V gene's germline CDR1 is ENHRY and CDR2 SYGVKD. The CDR3 has 15 amino acids. CDR3 in DNA: TGTGCCATCAGTGAGGGCCGGGGGGTCTCCTACGAGCAGTACGTC. This gives the protein CAISEGRGVSYEQYV.

This clonotype appeared a few times. The chain links TRBV10-2 to TRBJ2-1; a weak D match, TRBD2 (7 bases). The CDR3 runs 15 residues. Germline V gene sequence: CDR1 WSHSY, CDR2 SAAADI. Trimming left V 6 bases short and J 2 bases short, with 14 bases between. CDR3 nucleotide sequence: TGCGCCAGCAGAGTGGGGGGGGGCCCCTACAATGAGCAGTTCTTC. As protein: CASRVGGGPYNEQFF.

This clonotype was recorded at least ten times. The chain combines TRBV20-1 with TRBJ2-3; D unresolved. The V end lost 2 bases, the J end lost 1 base, and 16 bases lay between the germline ends. This CDR3 has 16 residues. CDR1 DFQATT and CDR2 SNEGSKA come from the germline V gene (reference sequence). This CDR3 is CSARPRLYLRTDTQYF. CDR3 in DNA: TGCAGTGCTAGACCGCGGTTGTACCTTCGCACAGATACGCAGTATTTT.

In its sample, this clonotype was seen many times. This chain links TRBV3-1 with TRBJ1-6; TRBD1 aligns across 8 bases. CDR1 and CDR2 (germline): LGHDT, YNNKEL (reference sequence). This CDR3 region has 17 residues. The J segment lost 9 bases and the V segment lost 0 bases, leaving 10 bases of the junction unmatched. The CDR3 sequence: CASSQDRGQVQRSPLHF. The DNA of the CDR3 is TGTGCCAGCAGCCAAGATCGGGGACAGGTTCAACGTTCACCCCTCCACTTT.

This clonotype was seen only a few times. This may come from a read error, since a much larger clone is one base off. The CDR3 is CSVRTGAHSGKTIYF. The CDR3 bases are TGCAGCGTGCGGACAGGGGCACACTCTGGAAAAACCATATATTTT. This rearrangement joins TRBV29-1 to TRBJ1-3, with 9 nucleotides matching TRBD1. Germline CDR1 is SQVTM and CDR2 is ANQGSEA. The CDR3 runs 15 residues.

This clonotype came up many times. The CDR3 nucleotides are TGTGCCATCAGTGAGGGGCAGGGTTCAGTCGAGCAGTACTTC. Amino acids: CAISEGQGSVEQYF. The chain carries TRBV10-3 and TRBJ2-7, with D possibly matching TRBD1 (5 bases). The CDR3 covers 14 residues. Germline CDR1 ENHRY, CDR2 SYGVKD. Trimming pared 2 bases from V and 6 bases from J, leaving 14 bases between.

This clonotype was observed at least ten times. J is TRBJ2-5 and V is TRBV18; TRBD1 matches 7 bases. CDR3 length: 14 amino acids. Germline V gives CDR1 KGHSH, CDR2 LQKENI. Trimming at V came to 5 bases and at J to 1 base, leaving 4 bases not matched to a gene. CDR3 nucleotide sequence: TGTGCCAGCTCATTCAGGGGGACCCAAGAGACCCAGTACTTC. It specifies CASSFRGTQETQYF.

This clonotype was counted many times. The J gene is TRBJ2-3, the V gene TRBV9; 8 bases are a match to TRBD2. The germline V gene encodes CDR1 SGDLS and CDR2 YYNGEE. V shed 3 bases, J shed 0 bases, and the junction held 3 bases outside the gene matches. This CDR3 is 15 amino acids long. This CDR3 reads CASSATGGSTDTQYF. CDR3 DNA sequence: TGTGCCAGCAGCGCAACGGGGGGGAGCACAGATACGCAGTATTTT.

This clonotype was observed at least ten times. The gene calls are TRBV20-1 and TRBJ2-7; 10 bases fit TRBD2. This CDR3 has 15 residues. The V segment lost 2 bases and the J segment 3 bases; nucleotides outside the gene matches: 7. Germline CDR1 and CDR2: DFQATT and SNEGSKA (reference sequence). This chain's CDR3 is CSARPKLAGYYEQYF. The CDR3 DNA sequence: TGCAGTGCTAGACCTAAACTAGCGGGATACTACGAGCAGTACTTC.

This clonotype was recorded many times. V usage is TRBV10-3 and J usage is TRBJ2-5, with TRBD1 identical over 7 bases. V was clipped by 10 bases and J by 2 bases; unmatched bases: 7. Per the germline V gene, CDR1 is ENHRY and CDR2 is SYGVKD. This CDR3 has 13 residues. The CDR3 sequence is CATTDREQETQYF. CDR3 nucleotides: TGTGCCACCACTGACAGGGAGCAAGAGACCCAGTACTTC.

This clonotype has a count of ten or more. V gene TRBV12-3 or TRBV12-4 combines with J gene TRBJ1-1; 8 nucleotides agree with TRBD1. The CDR3 covers 14 residues. V was pared by 5 bases and J by 4 bases, with 6 bases of the junction left unmatched. This CDR3 reads CASSLSTGGTEAFF. The DNA of the CDR3 is TGTGCCAGCAGTCTATCCACAGGGGGCACTGAAGCTTTCTTT.

This clonotype appeared many times. This chain joins TRBV7-9 and TRBJ2-2; D is possibly TRBD1 (5 bases). Trimming stripped 7 bases from V and 1 base from J, with 13 bases between. The length of the CDR3 is 15 residues. The germline V gene encodes CDR1 SEHNR and CDR2 FQNEAQ (reference sequence). CDR3 DNA sequence: TGTGCCAGCACGCCCTGGGGCAGGAACACCGGGGAGCTGTTTTTT. Translation gives CASTPWGRNTGELFF. Filled out from reference TRBV7-9 and TRBJ2-2, the complete variable domain reads DTGVSQNPRHKITKRGQNVTFRCDPISEHNRLYWYRQTLGQGPEFLTYFQNEAQLEKSRLLSDRFSAERPKGSFSTLEIQRTEQGDSAMYLCASTPWGRNTGELFFGEGSRLTVL.

This clonotype appeared many times. V and J are TRBV20-1 and TRBJ1-4, with D perhaps TRBD1 (6 bases). CDR1 is DFQATT and CDR2 is SNEGSKA in the germline V gene (reference sequence). V was clipped by 5 bases and J by 5 bases, with 15 bases between them. The CDR3 length is 14 residues. The CDR3 bases are TGCAGTGCTCACGCGGCCAGGGGAAATGAAAAACTGTTTTTT. This encodes CSAHAARGNEKLFF.

This clonotype was seen at least ten times. V is TRBV20-1 and J is TRBJ2-1; 8 bases map to TRBD2. V lost 2 bases to trimming and J lost 9 bases; unmatched junction nucleotides: 9. The CDR3 runs 14 residues. The germline CDR1 and CDR2 sequences are DFQATT and SNEGSKA (reference sequence). CDR3 sequence reads: CSARRGGPRGEQFF. The CDR3 DNA is TGCAGTGCTAGACGGGGGGGGCCTCGCGGTGAGCAGTTCTTC.

This clonotype appeared a few times. The chain joins TRBV28 to TRBJ2-1, with D maybe TRBD2 (6 bases). Germline values: CDR1 MDHEN, CDR2 SYDVKM. Trimming stripped 5 bases from V and 2 bases from J, with 31 bases between. The CDR3 has 21 residues. DNA of the CDR3: TGTGCCAGCAGTGGGGTGGAAGCGGGCCACGTTTTCTCGACCCCCTACAATGAGCAGTTCTTC. It specifies CASSGVEAGHVFSTPYNEQFF.

This clonotype showed up many times. The chain recombines TRBV12-3 or TRBV12-4 with TRBJ1-2; D may be TRBD1 (5 bases). The ends were cut back, 6 bases at V and 6 bases at J, with 17 bases in the middle. The CDR3 sequence is 14 residues long. The CDR3 DNA reads as TGTGCCAGCAGAAACTCCGGGGGTAGGAATGGCTACACCTTC. This translates into CASRNSGGRNGYTF.

The sample holds many counts of this clonotype. The J gene is TRBJ1-5, the V gene TRBV7-9, with 7 bases aligning to TRBD1. Germline V gene lookup returns CDR1 SEHNR and CDR2 FQNEAQ (reference sequence). The CDR3 is made up of 14 amino acids. V trimming: 1 base; J trimming: 6 bases; junction bases outside the gene matches: 3. CDR3 DNA sequence: TGTGCCAGCAGCTTAGGACAGGGAGGTCAGCCCCAGCATTTT. It is translated as CASSLGQGGQPQHF.